This is a list of T cell receptor beta chains from one sample in a study of OX40 agonist ivuxolimab in advanced cancers. Produced via immunoSEQ multiplex PCR; TCRdb's table is partial and in-frame only. This sample yields some 83,000 clones, of which around 86% are seen a single time; approximately 0.8% belongs to the top ten. The input for sequencing was CD4+ or CD8+ T cells sorted from blood, taken in a trial of the OX40 agonist ivuxolimab. The receptor set was obtained from an adult with an advanced solid tumor such as melanoma, head and neck, liver or kidney cancer. Both conserved end residues are part of each CDR3. Each record gives: D gene, clone size, V gene, J gene, CDR3 DNA, CDR3 protein. A D gene is named only where the DNA matches it firmly. Some rows have no size entry. The others give once, few or many, or a class for an expanded clone.

.,.,TRBV5-4,TRBJ1-2,TGTGCCAGCAGCTTGGCTACCAGGAGGAGTAACTATGGCTACACCTTC,CASSLATRRSNYGYTF
.,once,TRBV7-2,TRBJ1-2,TGTGCCAGCAGCCCAGGGACGCGGCGACCCAACTATGGCTACACCTTC,CASSPGTRRPNYGYTF
.,.,TRBV5-6,TRBJ1-4,TGTGCCAGCAGCTGGGGACGGAGTAATGAAAAACTGTTTTTT,CASSWGRSNEKLFF
TRBD1,.,TRBV4-1,TRBJ1-5,TGCGCCAGCAGCCAGGCAGTGACAGGGGATTTGGAGCCCCAGCATTTT,CASSQAVTGDLEPQHF
.,.,TRBV30,TRBJ1-1,TGTGCCTGGATGGTGGACATCGGAAAAACTGAAGCTTTCTTT,CAWMVDIGKTEAFF
.,.,TRBV5-4,TRBJ2-1,TGTGCCAGCAGCTTGTCCGCGGGGACGGAGAGCTCCTACAATGAGCAGTTCTTC,CASSLSAGTESSYNEQFF
.,.,TRBV11-2,TRBJ1-1,TGTGCCAGCAGCTCATTGGTTGGGGCTCTAGACACTGAAGCTTTCTTT,CASSSLVGALDTEAFF
TRBD2,.,TRBV5-1,TRBJ2-7,TGCGCCAGCAGCTCCACTTTAGCGGGAGGGCCGAGTGGGTACGAGCAGTACTTC,CASSSTLAGGPSGYEQYF
TRBD2,.,TRBV14,TRBJ2-5,TGTGCCAGCAGCCAAGCTACTCCCCCTAGCGGGACCCAGTACTTC,CASSQATPPSGTQYF
TRBD2,.,TRBV4-1,TRBJ2-7,TGCGCCAGCAGCCAAGGGACTAGCGGGAGGTACGAGCAGTACTTC,CASSQGTSGRYEQYF
TRBD1,.,TRBV10-3,TRBJ2-7,TGTGCCATCAGGAAGGGGGCCATCTACGAGCAGTACTTC,CAIRKGAIYEQYF
.,few,TRBV5-6,TRBJ1-1,TGTGCCAGCAGTTCCGAGGTCCGGGGGCAAGGCGCTTTCTTT,CASSSEVRGQGAFF
TRBD2,.,TRBV5-1,TRBJ2-2,TGCGCCAGCTTTCACACCGGGACTAGCGGCACCGGGGAGCTGTTTTTT,CASFHTGTSGTGELFF
.,.,TRBV5-1,TRBJ2-7,TGCGCCAGCAGCTTACAGACAGGGAGGGCCTACGAGCAGTACTTC,CASSLQTGRAYEQYF
.,.,TRBV28,TRBJ2-7,TGTGCCAGCAGTGCCACTCCGGGGAGGTCCGAGCAGTACTTC,CASSATPGRSEQYF
TRBD2,.,TRBV2,TRBJ2-1,TGTGCCAGCAGTTCTAGCGGGGGCCACAATGAGCAGTTCTTC,CASSSSGGHNEQFF
TRBD1,.,TRBV15,TRBJ2-6,TGTGCCACCAGCAGGGGGACAGAGCCGGCCAACGTCCTGACTTTC,CATSRGTEPANVLTF
TRBD1,.,TRBV5-5,TRBJ1-4,TGTGCCAGCAGCCCCCCGGGACAGGGGGCTCGTCATGAAAAACTGTTTTTT,CASSPPGQGARHEKLFF
TRBD2,.,TRBV7-7,TRBJ2-1,TGTGCTAGCAGCTCGGGACTAGCGGGGAACAATGAGCAGTTCTTC,CASSSGLAGNNEQFF
.,.,TRBV18,TRBJ2-5,TGTGCCAGCTCACCGGCAGGGAAGGCCCAGTACTTC,CASSPAGKAQYF
TRBD2,.,TRBV7-9,TRBJ2-3,TGTGCCAGCAGCCCAGCCGGGACTAGCGGGAGGCGAACAGATACGCAGTATTTT,CASSPAGTSGRRTDTQYF
TRBD2,.,TRBV5-1,TRBJ2-1,TGCGCCAGCAGTGACCCGGGACTAGCGACCTACAATGAGCAGTTCTTC,CASSDPGLATYNEQFF
TRBD2,.,TRBV10-3,TRBJ2-1,TGTGCCATCGGTAGTAGCGGGAGGGCCTGGGCGAATGAGCAGTTCTTC,CAIGSSGRAWANEQFF
TRBD1,.,TRBV7-9,TRBJ1-2,TGTGCCAGCAGCGACAGACAGGGCCACTATGGCTACACCTTC,CASSDRQGHYGYTF
.,once,TRBV29-1,TRBJ1-1,TGCAGCGTTGGGGAAGCCCCGAACACTGAAGCTTTCTTT,CSVGEAPNTEAFF
.,.,TRBV4-1,TRBJ2-5,TGCGCCAGCAGCCAGGAGAACGCCAGACTCAGAGAGACCCAGTACTTC,CASSQENARLRETQYF
TRBD2,.,TRBV14,TRBJ2-1,TGTGCCAGCAGCCAAGTGCGGGGGGCAAGCTCCTACAATGAGCAGTTCTTC,CASSQVRGASSYNEQFF
.,.,TRBV25-1,TRBJ2-3,TGTGCCAGCAGTGAATTTACCCGTGGTAGTGGCGATACGCAGTATTTT,CASSEFTRGSGDTQYF
.,few,TRBV6-1,TRBJ1-2,TGTGCCAGCAAATTAGAGGGGAACGTTGGGTATGGCTACACCTTC,CASKLEGNVGYGYTF
.,.,TRBV6-1,TRBJ1-2,TGTGCCAGCAGTGAATCTGGTTTTATGGGTGCGGATGGCTACACCTTC,CASSESGFMGADGYTF
.,.,TRBV6-5,TRBJ1-2,TGTGCCAGCAGTTACTCGAGGGGGAACTATGGCTACACCTTC,CASSYSRGNYGYTF
TRBD2,.,TRBV7-2,TRBJ2-3,TGTGCCAGCAGCTGGGCTAGCGGAAGCACAGATACGCAGTATTTT,CASSWASGSTDTQYF
.,few,TRBV19,TRBJ2-7,TGTGCCAGTAGTAGATGGCAGGGGTACGAGCAGTACTTC,CASSRWQGYEQYF
TRBD1,.,TRBV28,TRBJ1-1,TGTGCCAGCAGTTTATCACAGGGGGCCCTCACTGAAGCTTTCTTT,CASSLSQGALTEAFF
.,.,TRBV7-2,TRBJ2-7,TGTGCCAGCAGCTTAAGGGTTGGCTACGAGCAGTACTTC,CASSLRVGYEQYF
.,.,TRBV7-3,TRBJ2-2,TGTGCCAGCAGCTCGGGACTTGCGAACACCGGGGAGCTGTTTTTT,CASSSGLANTGELFF
.,.,TRBV7-8,TRBJ2-2,TGTGCCAGCAGCCCCGGGGTTGGGGACACCGGGGAGCTGTTTTTT,CASSPGVGDTGELFF
.,.,TRBV28,TRBJ1-6,TGTGCCAGCAGTTTGCTAGGGTTGAGTAATTCACCCCTCCACTTT,CASSLLGLSNSPLHF
TRBD1,few,TRBV27,TRBJ2-5,TGTGCCAGCAGTTTGTCCCCGGGACAGGGGGCGTTGGGGAAAGAGACCCAGTACTTC,CASSLSPGQGALGKETQYF
TRBD2,once,TRBV4-2,TRBJ2-1,TGTGCCAGCAGCCCCGGACTAGCGGGGGGGTACAATGAGCAGTTCTTC,CASSPGLAGGYNEQFF